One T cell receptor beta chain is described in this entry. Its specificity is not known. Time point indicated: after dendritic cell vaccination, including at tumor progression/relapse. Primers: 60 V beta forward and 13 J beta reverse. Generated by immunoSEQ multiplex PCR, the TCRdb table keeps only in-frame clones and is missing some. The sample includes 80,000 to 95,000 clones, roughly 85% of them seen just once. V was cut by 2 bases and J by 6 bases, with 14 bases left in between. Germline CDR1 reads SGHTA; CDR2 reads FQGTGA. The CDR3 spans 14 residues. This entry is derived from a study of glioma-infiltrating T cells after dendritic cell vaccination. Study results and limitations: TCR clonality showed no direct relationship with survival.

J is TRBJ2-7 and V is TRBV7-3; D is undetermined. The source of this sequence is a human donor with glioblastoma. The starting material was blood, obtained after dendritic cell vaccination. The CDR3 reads CASSLGPSSGEQYF. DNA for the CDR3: TGTGCCAGCAGCTTAGGGCCCAGTTCTGGCGAGCAGTACTTC.